The 5 T cell receptor beta chains presented below share a single source sample, sequenced in a study of spatial heterogeneity in lung cancer. The time point: sample taken at primary tumor resection. No cells were sorted before sequencing. The whole RNA sequenced was extracted from tumor, nontumor lung or frozen PBMC. TCRdb redid the calling of the 5' RACE reads with MiXCR, one entry per CDR3 protein. The table has 20,000 to 25,000 distinct CDR3 sequences, around 4.6% seen once; the top ten hold 7% to 8.5%. This sample comprised PBMCs, obtained at surgery. The source of these receptors is a male donor with early-stage non-small cell lung cancer.

The table lists this clonotype with many counts. The rearrangement joins TRBV6-2 or TRBV6-3 to TRBJ2-5; D is possibly TRBD2 (5 bases). The V gene lost 6 bases and the J gene lost 3 bases, with 14 bases spanning the gap. The germline CDR1 and CDR2 sequences are MNHEY and SVGEGT. The CDR3 length is 14 residues. CDR3 sequence reads: CASSRKGREETQYF. The CDR3 bases are TGTGCCAGCAGCCGAAAAGGGCGGGAAGAGACCCAGTACTTC.

Only a few counts were recorded for this clonotype. The chain has TRBV6-6 and TRBJ1-1; no firm D call. The CDR3 has 14 residues. Germline assignment: CDR1 MNHNY and CDR2 SVGAGI (reference sequence). Trimming removed 5 bases from V and 6 bases from J, with 16 bases in between. The CDR3 loop reads CASSPVVVSPEAFF. CDR3 in DNA: TGTGCCAGCAGTCCCGTAGTTGTGAGCCCTGAAGCTTTCTTT.

This clonotype has ten or more counts. The chain is built from TRBV7-2 and TRBJ2-3; D gene unclear. This CDR3 has 13 residues. Germline CDR1 is SGHTA and CDR2 is FQGNSA. The ends were cut back, 6 bases at V and 0 bases at J, with 7 bases in the middle. The CDR3, as DNA: TGTGCCAGCAGAACTACTAGCACAGATACGCAGTATTTT. Encoded protein: CASRTTSTDTQYF.

This clonotype was counted many times. In nucleotides, the CDR3 is TGCAGTGCTAGAGATCCCGGGACAGGGGGCGAAGGGGACACTGAAGCTTTCTTT. Amino acid sequence: CSARDPGTGGEGDTEAFF. The chain recombines TRBV20-1 with TRBJ1-1; 12 bases are a match to TRBD1. Trimming took 0 bases from V and 3 from J; bases not matched to a gene: 11. Per germline, CDR1 DFQATT and CDR2 SNEGSKA (reference sequence). The CDR3 extends over 18 amino acids.

This clonotype was counted ten times or more. The chain carries TRBV27 and TRBJ2-1; D possibly corresponds to TRBD2 (6 bases). Germline-derived CDR1 and CDR2 are MNHEY and SMNVEV (reference sequence). There are 13 residues in the CDR3. V was cut by 6 bases and J by 4 bases, with 10 bases left in between. In nucleotides, the CDR3 is TGTGCCAGCAGCTTAGCGGAATACAATGAGCAGTTCTTC. Translating gives CASSLAEYNEQFF.